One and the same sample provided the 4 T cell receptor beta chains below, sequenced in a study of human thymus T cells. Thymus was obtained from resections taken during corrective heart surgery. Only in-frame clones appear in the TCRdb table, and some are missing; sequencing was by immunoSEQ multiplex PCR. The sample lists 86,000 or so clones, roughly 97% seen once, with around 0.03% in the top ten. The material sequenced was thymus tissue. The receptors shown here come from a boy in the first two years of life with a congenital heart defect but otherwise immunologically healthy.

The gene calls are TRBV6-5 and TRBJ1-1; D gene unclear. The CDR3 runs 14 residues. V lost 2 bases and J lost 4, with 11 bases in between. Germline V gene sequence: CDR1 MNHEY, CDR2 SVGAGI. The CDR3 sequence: CASSYDGCITEAFF. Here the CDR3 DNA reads TGTGCCAGCAGTTACGACGGTTGTATCACTGAAGCTTTCTTT.

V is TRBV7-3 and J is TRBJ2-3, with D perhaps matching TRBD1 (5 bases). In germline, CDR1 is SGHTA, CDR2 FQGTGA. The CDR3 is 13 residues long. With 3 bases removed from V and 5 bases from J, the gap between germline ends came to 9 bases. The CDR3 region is CASSFRTKDTQYF. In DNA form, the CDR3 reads TGTGCCAGCAGCTTTCGGACAAAAGATACGCAGTATTTT.

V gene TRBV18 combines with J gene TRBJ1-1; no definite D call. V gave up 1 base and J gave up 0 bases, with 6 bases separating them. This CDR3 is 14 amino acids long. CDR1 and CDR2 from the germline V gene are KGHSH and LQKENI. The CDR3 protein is CASSPHEMNTEAFF. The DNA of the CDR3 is TGTGCCAGCTCACCACATGAAATGAACACTGAAGCTTTCTTT.

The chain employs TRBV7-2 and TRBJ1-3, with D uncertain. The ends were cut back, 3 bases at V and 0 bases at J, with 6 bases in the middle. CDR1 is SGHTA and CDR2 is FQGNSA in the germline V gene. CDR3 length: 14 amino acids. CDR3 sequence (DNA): TGTGCCAGCAGCTTTAGGGCCTCTGGAAACACCATATATTTT. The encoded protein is CASSFRASGNTIYF.